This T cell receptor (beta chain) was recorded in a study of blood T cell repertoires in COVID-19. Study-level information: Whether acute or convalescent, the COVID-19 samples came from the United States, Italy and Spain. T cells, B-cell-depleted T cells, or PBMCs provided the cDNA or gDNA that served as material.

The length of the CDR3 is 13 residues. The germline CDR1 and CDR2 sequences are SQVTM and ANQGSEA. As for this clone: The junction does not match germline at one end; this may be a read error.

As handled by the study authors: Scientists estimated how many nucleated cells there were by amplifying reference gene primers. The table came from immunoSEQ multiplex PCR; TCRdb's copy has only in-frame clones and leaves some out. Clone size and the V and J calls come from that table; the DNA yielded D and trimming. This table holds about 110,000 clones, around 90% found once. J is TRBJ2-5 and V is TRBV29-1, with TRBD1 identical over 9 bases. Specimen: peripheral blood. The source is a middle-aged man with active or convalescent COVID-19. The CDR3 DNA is TGCAGCGTAGAAGACAGGGGGCAAGAGACCCAGTACTTC. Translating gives CSVEDRGQETQYF. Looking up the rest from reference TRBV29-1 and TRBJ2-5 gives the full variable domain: SAVISQKPSRDICQRGTSLTIQCQVDSQVTMMFWYRQQPGQSLTLIATANQGSEATYESGFVIDKFPISRPNLTFSTLTVSNMSPEDSSIYLCSVEDRGQETQYFGPGTRLLVL.